These 20 T cell receptor beta chains were sequenced from one sample in a study of patients and donors after allogeneic stem cell transplantation. TCRdb re-called the RT-PCR reads through MiXCR, storing one row per CDR3 protein. In the table there are about 100,000 distinct CDR3 sequences, approximately 40% of which are singletons. Material: blood, either unsorted or a sorted T cell fraction (not recorded which). The receptors were sampled from a human donor who was either an allogeneic HSCT recipient or a stem cell or donor lymphocyte infusion donor (not recorded which). It is not recorded whose cells these are; they may come from a transplant donor.

This clonotype has just one count. This chain joins TRBV20-1 and TRBJ2-1; D tentatively reads TRBD1 or TRBD2 (6 bases each). Germline V gene data show CDR1 as DFQATT and CDR2 as SNEGSKA (reference sequence). CDR3 size: 14 residues. The V end lost 5 bases, the J end lost 3 bases, and 14 bases lay between the germline ends. Here the CDR3 reads CSAGRGGGYNEQFF. Written as DNA, the CDR3 is TGCAGTGCTGGCCGAGGAGGGGGCTACAATGAGCAGTTCTTC.

This clonotype was counted a few times. The chain carries TRBV12-3 or TRBV12-4 and TRBJ1-2; the D gene is possibly TRBD1 (6 bases). Trimming left V 5 bases short and J 2 bases short, with 12 bases between. This CDR3 has 14 amino acids. The CDR3 here is CASSGQSLNYGYTF. Here the CDR3 DNA reads TGTGCCAGCAGTGGACAGAGTTTAAACTATGGCTACACCTTC.

The rearrangement joins TRBV7-2 to TRBJ2-2; D possibly corresponds to TRBD2 (6 bases). Germline values: CDR1 SGHTA, CDR2 FQGNSA. Trimming cost V 4 bases and J 1 base, with 10 bases left between them. This CDR3 comprises 15 residues. CDR3 in DNA: TGTGCCAGCAGCTCTCCGCGGGGGAACACCGGGGAGCTGTTTTTT. Its translation: CASSSPRGNTGELFF.

This clonotype turned up a few times. CDR3 coding DNA: TGCGCCAGCAGCCGTCTTGGGACAGGCGTGTCTGAAGCTTTCTTT. Translation gives CASSRLGTGVSEAFF. J is TRBJ1-1 and V is TRBV4-3; TRBD1 matches 8 bases. V was clipped by 4 bases and J by 6 bases; unmatched bases: 10. The CDR3 covers 15 residues. Germline V gene lookup returns CDR1 LGHNA and CDR2 YSLEER.

This clonotype was seen a few times. The V gene is TRBV25-1, the J gene TRBJ2-3; D is unresolved. Deletions cut 3 bases from V and 1 base from J, with 8 bases between. In germline, CDR1 is MGHDK, CDR2 SYGVNS. The CDR3 sequence is 14 residues long. The chain's CDR3 is CASSDYRGTDTQYF. The CDR3 DNA sequence: TGTGCCAGCAGTGATTACCGGGGCACAGATACGCAGTATTTT.

The chain has TRBV29-1 and TRBJ2-6; D is undetermined. This CDR3 has 14 amino acids. The V gene's germline CDR1 is SQVTM and CDR2 ANQGSEA. The V end lost 6 bases, the J end lost 0 bases, and 9 bases lay between the germline ends. This CDR3 is CSVRINSGANVLTF. CDR3 in DNA: TGCAGCGTCCGTATAAACTCTGGGGCCAACGTCCTGACTTTC.

The sample holds a few counts of this clonotype. This chain uses TRBV12-3 or TRBV12-4 with TRBJ1-2, with D uncertain. The CDR3 is made up of 12 amino acids. V lost 3 bases to trimming and J lost 3 bases, with 5 bases between them. CDR3 region: CASSFRDYGYTF. CDR3 sequence (DNA): TGTGCCAGCAGTTTCCGGGACTATGGCTACACCTTC.

This clonotype was found a few times. The chain couples TRBV6-5 to TRBJ1-1; D uncertain. CDR1 is MNHEY, CDR2 SVGAGI, per germline. Trimming removed 4 bases from V and 9 bases from J, with 9 bases in between. The CDR3 is made up of 11 amino acids. The CDR3 sequence: CASSWSGKAFF. Written as DNA, the CDR3 is TGTGCCAGCAGTTGGTCGGGAAAAGCTTTCTTT.

This chain uses TRBV7-8 with TRBJ2-1; D gene uncertain. The CDR3 length is 16 residues. Germline V gives CDR1 SGHVS, CDR2 FQNEAQ. Trimming stripped 6 bases from V and 0 bases from J, with 15 bases between. CDR3 nucleotide sequence: TGTGCCAGCAGTTTCCTCGGTGTTCGCTCCTACAATGAGCAGTTCTTC. This codes for CASSFLGVRSYNEQFF. Complete variable domain (other parts from reference TRBV7-8 and TRBJ2-1): GAGVSQSPRYKVAKRGQDVALRCDPISGHVSLFWYQQALGQGPEFLTYFQNEAQLDKSGLPSDRFFAERPEGSVSTLKIQRTQQEDSAVYLCASSFLGVRSYNEQFFGPGTRLTVL.

This clonotype was seen only once. V gene TRBV24-1 combines with J gene TRBJ1-1; TRBD1 is a possible D gene (6 bases). CDR1 and CDR2 from the germline V gene are KGHDR and SFDVKD. The V gene lost 8 bases and the J gene lost 0 bases, with 15 bases spanning the gap. CDR3 length equals 15 residues. The CDR3 loop reads CATTCPYRVNTEAFF. CDR3 bases: TGTGCCACCACGTGCCCCTACAGGGTGAACACTGAAGCTTTCTTT.

This sequence joins TRBV24-1 and TRBJ2-7; 11 positions agree with TRBD1. This CDR3 comprises 13 residues. In germline, CDR1 is KGHDR, CDR2 SFDVKD. V dropped 8 bases and J dropped 4; count of bases not matched to a gene: 3. CDR3 amino acids: CATIGQGAYEQYF. The CDR3, as DNA: TGTGCCACCATCGGACAGGGGGCGTACGAGCAGTACTTC.

Worth noting for this clonotype: The DNA is left out, because the CDR3 cannot be placed on it with certainty; the CDR3 is given as TCRdb lists it. The chain carries TRBV28 and TRBJ2-2; TRBD2 reflects the table's D call only, with no check against the DNA. Germline CDR1 MDHEN, CDR2 SYDVKM. The CDR3 region is 14 residues in length, termini included. Here the CDR3 reads CACGDYPCTGELFF.

This clonotype was recorded at least ten times. V is TRBV30 and J is TRBJ2-1; D might be TRBD2 (5 bases). The CDR3 runs to 13 residues. Germline CDR1 GTSNPN, CDR2 SVGIG (reference sequence). V lost 2 bases to trimming and J lost 10 bases, with 15 bases between them. DNA for the CDR3: TGTGCCTGGAGTTCCGACGGGGTTAGGGAGCAGTTCTTC. Amino acid sequence: CAWSSDGVREQFF.

This rearrangement joins TRBV20-1 to TRBJ2-1, with 10 bases identical to TRBD2. The V segment lost 6 bases and the J segment 4 bases; nucleotides outside the gene matches: 6. The CDR3 covers 14 residues. The germline V gene encodes CDR1 DFQATT and CDR2 SNEGSKA (reference sequence). The CDR3 nucleotides are TGCAGTGCGAGGACTAGCGGATTTTACAATGAGCAGTTCTTC. Amino acids: CSARTSGFYNEQFF.

The J gene is TRBJ2-1, the V gene TRBV7-9; 10 nucleotides match TRBD2. The germline gives CDR1 SEHNR, CDR2 FQNEAQ (reference sequence). This CDR3 is built from 19 residues. J lost 0 bases, V lost 4 bases, and 12 bases had no gene match. The CDR3 reads CASSSSWRLAGSSYNEQFF. CDR3 coding DNA: TGTGCCAGCAGCTCTAGTTGGAGACTAGCGGGCAGCTCCTACAATGAGCAGTTCTTC.

This clonotype has more than one count but fewer than ten. The chain carries TRBV6-2 or TRBV6-3 and TRBJ1-1, with 9 bases aligning to TRBD1. There are 11 residues in the CDR3. CDR1 and CDR2 from the germline V gene are MNHEY and SVGEGT. With V trimmed by 11 bases and J by 11 bases, 9 bases remained unmatched. The CDR3 is CASGQGSSAFF. The CDR3 DNA reads TGTGCCTCGGGACAGGGCTCTTCCGCTTTCTTT.

The J gene is TRBJ2-1, the V gene TRBV28, with 14 bases identical to TRBD2. Germline values: CDR1 MDHEN, CDR2 SYDVKM. CDR3 size: 17 residues. V lost 8 bases to trimming and J lost 8 bases; unmatched junction nucleotides: 14. The CDR3 protein is CASFKSRLAGGMDEQFF. The CDR3 region has the DNA TGTGCCAGCTTTAAAAGTAGACTAGCGGGAGGGATGGATGAGCAGTTCTTC. Full variable domain (outside the CDR3, taken from reference TRBV28 and TRBJ2-1): DVKVTQSSRYLVKRTGEKVFLECVQDMDHENMFWYRQDPGLGLRLIYFSYDVKMKEKGDIPEGYSVSREKKERFSLILESASTNQTSMYLCASFKSRLAGGMDEQFFGPGTRLTVL.

The chain has TRBV4-3 and TRBJ1-4, with no clear D. The CDR3 is made up of 13 amino acids. Trimming took 1 base from V and 10 from J, leaving 10 bases between them. CDR1 LGHNA and CDR2 YSLEER come from the germline V gene. CDR3 DNA sequence: TGCGCCAGCAGCCAAGTTCTCCTAGGAAAACTGTTTTTT. It specifies CASSQVLLGKLFF.

V gene TRBV7-9 combines with J gene TRBJ2-1, with 9 nucleotides matching TRBD2. Trimming took 0 bases from V and 7 from J; bases not matched to a gene: 4. There are 15 residues in the CDR3. Germline values: CDR1 SEHNR, CDR2 FQNEAQ (reference sequence). CDR3 amino acids: CASSLAYGLANEQFF. As DNA, the CDR3 is TGTGCCAGCAGCTTAGCGTACGGACTAGCGAATGAGCAGTTCTTC.

This clonotype was detected only a few times. V is TRBV15 and J is TRBJ1-1; D possibly corresponds to TRBD1 (6 bases). Germline CDR1 is LNHNV and CDR2 is YYDKDF (reference sequence). V shed 6 bases and J shed 3 bases, with 17 bases lying between them. The CDR3 sequence is 15 residues long. This CDR3 is CATRNYLSGDTEAFF. The CDR3 DNA sequence: TGTGCCACCAGGAACTACCTCTCAGGGGACACTGAAGCTTTCTTT. Combining the CDR3 with reference TRBV15 and TRBJ1-1 gives the whole variable domain DAMVIQNPRYQVTQFGKPVTLSCSQTLNHNVMYWYQQKSSQAPKLLFHYYDKDFNNEADTPDNFQSRRPNTSFCFLDIRSPGLGDTAMYLCATRNYLSGDTEAFFGQGTRLTVV.